Sequencing of this T cell receptor (beta chain) was carried out in a study of blood T cells in healthy people across ages. The use of a sample-barcoded 5' primer and a J-beta primer mix characterized a second PCR of roughly 6 to 11 cycles. TCRdb re-called the 5' RACE reads through MiXCR, storing one row per CDR3 protein. The sample carries 780,000 or so distinct CDR3 sequences, 25% recorded once. The CDR3 length is 16 residues. V lost 0 bases to trimming and J lost 3 bases; unmatched junction nucleotides: 4. Per the germline V gene, CDR1 is LGHNA and CDR2 is YNFKEQ. This clonotype has at least ten counts. The sample was also linked to a second study, of T cells of mothers and their children.

The clonotype originates from a boy younger than 18 in good health. What was sequenced was blood. The J gene is TRBJ2-7, the V gene TRBV4-2; 11 nucleotides line up with TRBD2. The CDR3 region has the DNA TGTGCCAGCAGCCAAGAAGCGGGACTAGCGGACTACGAGCAGTACTTC. Amino acids: CASSQEAGLADYEQYF.